The present T cell receptor (beta chain) was sequenced within a study of OX40 agonist ivuxolimab in advanced cancers. Study-level results: In general, CD8+ T cells held more expanded clones than CD4+ did, on average.

Assay: immunoSEQ multiplex PCR; the TCRdb copy retains only in-frame clones and omits some. The table lists about 43,000 clones, approximately 84% of them singletons. This CDR3 has 15 amino acids. V gave up 4 bases and J gave up 3 bases; unmatched junction bases: 4. From germline, CDR1 is LNHDA and CDR2 SQIVND (reference sequence). With regard to this clone: Its matching antigen is unknown.

The source of this sequence is an adult with an advanced solid tumor such as melanoma, head and neck, liver or kidney cancer. J is TRBJ2-2 and V is TRBV19; 8 nucleotides align to TRBD2. The material sequenced was CD4+ or CD8+ T cells sorted from blood, taken in a trial of the OX40 agonist ivuxolimab. The CDR3 coding sequence is TGTGCCAGTAGTACACTAGCGGTGGACACCGGGGAGCTGTTTTTT. It translates to CASSTLAVDTGELFF. Based on the CDR3 plus reference TRBV19 and TRBJ2-2, the full variable domain is DGGITQSPKYLFRKEGQNVTLSCEQNLNHDAMYWYRQDPGQGLRLIYYSQIVNDFQKGDIAEGYSVSREKKESFPLTVTSAQKNPTAFYLCASSTLAVDTGELFFGEGSRLTVL.